These T cell receptor beta chains were read from a single sample in a study of T-cell memory formation after mild COVID-19. A single record per CDR3 protein comes from TCRdb applying MiXCR to the 5' RACE reads. The sample shows about 610,000 distinct CDR3 sequences, around 15% of them seen only once. The source material was PBMCs or a T cell subset sorted from them (not recorded which). Receptors originate from an adult woman who had mild COVID-19 (a few samples of this study predate the infection). Cell type and time point are not known. CDR3s include the opening cysteine and the closing phenylalanine or tryptophan. A D gene is named only where the DNA matches it firmly. Not every row has a clone size; where given, it reads once, few, many or a size class.

>TRBV20-1|.|TRBJ2-5|.
CSARVRGRRGETQYF
TGCAGTGCTAGAGTTAGGGGGCGGAGGGGAGAGACCCAGTACTTC
>TRBV24-1|.|TRBJ2-2|.
CATSDFSGELFF
TGTGCCACCAGTGATTTCAGCGGGGAGCTGTTTTTT
>TRBV2|few|TRBJ2-3|TRBD2
CARGTSGSKTDTQYF
TGTGCCAGAGGGACTAGCGGGAGTAAGACAGATACGCAGTATTTT
>TRBV6-5|.|TRBJ2-1|TRBD1
CASNHRGNEQFF
TGTGCCAGCAACCACAGGGGGAATGAGCAGTTCTTC
>TRBV11-2|few|TRBJ2-7|.
CASSSNQGDEQYF
TGTGCCAGCAGCTCCAACCAGGGTGACGAGCAGTACTTC
>TRBV10-3|.|TRBJ2-7|.
CAISFTLSYEQYF
TGTGCCATCAGTTTTACACTTTCCTACGAGCAGTACTTC
>TRBV18|many|TRBJ2-7|TRBD1
CASSAGTGQVVGEQYF
TGTGCCAGCTCAGCAGGAACTGGACAGGTTGTGGGCGAGCAGTACTTC
>TRBV20-1|few|TRBJ2-1|.
CSARDSGQRRDNEQFF
TGCAGTGCTAGAGATTCGGGGCAGCGGAGAGACAATGAGCAGTTCTTC
>TRBV15|.|TRBJ2-3|.
CATSRGGVAYRDTQYF
TGTGCCACCAGCAGGGGCGGGGTGGCGTACAGGGATACGCAGTATTTT
>TRBV27|.|TRBJ1-1|.
CASSLRGSVTEAFF
TGTGCCAGCAGTTTAAGAGGTTCGGTCACTGAAGCTTTCTTT
>TRBV2|many|TRBJ1-6|.
CASSGSGNSPLHF
TGTGCCAGCAGTGGTAGTGGGAATTCACCCCTCCACTTT
>TRBV7-8|few|TRBJ2-1|TRBD2
CASSPRTSGGYNEQFF
TGTGCCAGCAGCCCACGGACTAGCGGGGGCTACAATGAGCAGTTCTTC
>TRBV5-6|few|TRBJ2-1|TRBD2
CASSLAVLAGGDEQFF
TGTGCCAGCAGCTTGGCCGTCCTAGCGGGAGGGGATGAGCAGTTCTTC
>TRBV7-9|many|TRBJ2-3|TRBD2
CASGPIAGVTDTQYF
TGTGCCAGCGGACCTATAGCGGGAGTCACAGATACGCAGTATTTT
>TRBV5-1|.|TRBJ2-1|TRBD2
CASSLGAGGSSYNEQFF
TGCGCCAGCAGCTTGGGAGCGGGAGGAAGCTCCTACAATGAGCAGTTCTTC
>TRBV11-3|.|TRBJ2-5|TRBD2
CASSFWALAGEETQYF
TGTGCCAGCAGCTTTTGGGCACTAGCGGGGGAAGAGACCCAGTACTTC